The 16 T cell receptor beta chains below all came from one sample that was sequenced in a study of technical replicates of blood from a few donors. The data were produced by immunoSEQ multiplex PCR, yet TCRdb's version contains in-frame clones alone and is incomplete. The sample has over 50,000 clones, over 85% seen once; the top ten hold around 4.4%. Source material: PBMCs. The receptors shown here come from a human donor in good health. Some clones in this sample may be carry-over from other donors' samples.

This clone was seen a single time. J is TRBJ1-4 and V is TRBV7-2; perhaps TRBD1 as D (6 bases). The CDR3 sequence is 15 residues long. Deletions cut 0 bases from V and 7 bases from J, with 12 bases between. CDR1 SGHTA and CDR2 FQGNSA come from the germline V gene. This CDR3 reads CASSLAGIRGEKLFF. The CDR3 DNA reads TGTGCCAGCAGCTTAGCGGGGATCAGGGGTGAAAAACTGTTTTTT.

V and J are TRBV7-8 and TRBJ2-7; TRBD1 might be the D (5 bases). Germline V CDR1 and CDR2: SGHVS, FQNEAQ. CDR3 length equals 14 residues. The ends were cut back, 5 bases at V and 13 bases at J, with 24 bases in the middle. CDR3 loop: CASSLSLTQPGAYF. Here the CDR3 DNA reads TGTGCCAGCAGCCTATCCCTGACACAGCCTGGGGCTTACTTC.

CDR3 amino acids: CASSQELAEINIQYF. For the CDR3, the DNA is TGCGCCAGCAGCCAAGAGTTAGCGGAGATAAACATTCAGTACTTC. The rearrangement links TRBV4-3 to TRBJ2-4, with D tentatively TRBD2 (6 bases). The CDR3 is 15 residues long. Between the trimmed V and J ends, which lost 0 bases and 6 bases, there was a span of 12 bases. Germline-derived CDR1 and CDR2 are LGHNA and YSLEER.

J is TRBJ2-7 and V is TRBV7-2; no clear D. This CDR3 has 15 residues. Trimming cost V 1 base and J 2 bases, with 12 bases left between them. Germline values: CDR1 SGHTA, CDR2 FQGNSA. This CDR3 reads CASSLVIAPTYEQYF. The CDR3 coding sequence is TGTGCCAGCAGCTTAGTAATTGCGCCGACCTACGAGCAGTACTTC.

This clone was observed a handful of times. CDR3 nucleotide sequence: TGTGCCAGCAGCCTCGACGGGGACACTGAAGCTTTCTTT. Translation gives CASSLDGDTEAFF. The rearrangement uses TRBV7-8 and TRBJ1-1; D not resolved. This CDR3 contains 13 residues. With 5 bases removed from V and 3 bases from J, the gap between germline ends came to 10 bases. Germline assignment: CDR1 SGHVS and CDR2 FQNEAQ. The variable domain in full, with the rest retrieved from reference TRBV7-8 and TRBJ1-1, is GAGVSQSPRYKVAKRGQDVALRCDPISGHVSLFWYQQALGQGPEFLTYFQNEAQLDKSGLPSDRFFAERPEGSVSTLKIQRTQQEDSAVYLCASSLDGDTEAFFGQGTRLTVV.

The chain links TRBV5-1 to TRBJ2-1; D remains ambiguous. V dropped 7 bases and J dropped 5 bases, with 16 bases sitting between them. This CDR3 is 14 amino acids long. Germline assignment: CDR1 SGHRS and CDR2 YFSETQ. The CDR3 nucleotides are TGCGCCAGCCGCTACCAGGCATCTAACAATGAGCAGTTCTTC. This codes for CASRYQASNNEQFF.

The chain combines TRBV2 with TRBJ2-1, with 12 nucleotides matching TRBD2. Germline V gene sequence: CDR1 SNHLY, CDR2 FYNNEI. The CDR3 totals 15 residues. After removal of 7 bases from V and 7 bases from J, the junction contained 8 bases not matched to a gene. In nucleotides, the CDR3 is TGTGCCAGCATGCAATCTAGCGGGGGGGCGAATGAGCAGTTCTTC. This codes for CASMQSSGGANEQFF.

The gene calls are TRBV6-5 and TRBJ2-1, with D perhaps matching TRBD1 (6 bases). The CDR3 runs to 15 residues. Germline CDR1 is MNHEY and CDR2 is SVGAGI. V lost 5 bases and J 0 bases, leaving 11 bases between the germline ends. The CDR3, as DNA: TGTGCCAGCAGTCCCGGGACATACTCCTACAATGAGCAGTTCTTC. Translated, it gives CASSPGTYSYNEQFF.

This chain joins TRBV7-2 and TRBJ2-1; 9 bases agree with TRBD2. This CDR3 region has 17 residues. Germline trimming cut 5 bases from V and 5 bases from J; bases unmatched to any gene: 13. CDR1 and CDR2 (germline): SGHTA, FQGNSA. The CDR3 region is CASSPRRSSGADNEQFF. In DNA form, the CDR3 reads TGTGCCAGCAGCCCGAGAAGGTCTAGCGGGGCAGACAATGAGCAGTTCTTC.

This sequence joins TRBV13 and TRBJ2-6; 8 bases are a match to TRBD1. This CDR3 spans 17 amino acids. V was clipped by 5 bases and J by 0 bases; unmatched bases: 6. The germline V gene encodes CDR1 PRHDT and CDR2 FYEKMQ (reference sequence). CDR3 loop: CASSKTGAGSGANVLTF. The CDR3 DNA follows: TGTGCCAGCAGCAAGACAGGGGCGGGCTCTGGGGCCAACGTCCTGACTTTC.

The chain links TRBV5-6 to TRBJ2-7; 11 nucleotides agree with TRBD1. V gave up 4 bases and J gave up 3 bases; unmatched junction bases: 6. This CDR3 contains 15 residues. The V gene's germline CDR1 is SGHDT and CDR2 YYEEEE. The CDR3 nucleotides are TGTGCCAGCAGCAACCGGGGACAGGGGGGCTACGAGCAGTACTTC. Protein: CASSNRGQGGYEQYF. The full variable domain, in which reference TRBV5-6 and TRBJ2-7 provide the parts outside the CDR3, is DAGVTQSPTHLIKTRGQQVTLRCSPKSGHDTVSWYQQALGQGPQFIFQYYEEEERQRGNFPDRFSGHQFPNYSSELNVNALLLGDSALYLCASSNRGQGGYEQYFGPGTRLTVT.

V usage is TRBV28 and J usage is TRBJ1-1; no definite D call. CDR3 size: 15 residues. V was trimmed by 3 bases and J by 4 bases, leaving 15 bases between them. The V gene's germline CDR1 is MDHEN and CDR2 SYDVKM. The CDR3 sequence: CASSFYFAEVTEAFF. The CDR3, as DNA: TGTGCCAGCAGTTTCTACTTTGCCGAAGTCACTGAAGCTTTCTTT.

The genes are TRBV5-1 and TRBJ2-3; 7 bases match TRBD2. J gave up 5 bases and V 4 bases, and 4 bases lay outside the gene matches. The CDR3 sequence is 13 residues long. Germline CDR1 and CDR2: SGHRS and YFSETQ. The CDR3, as DNA: TGCGCCAGCAGCCGGGCGGGGGAAGATACGCAGTATTTT. Translated: CASSRAGEDTQYF.

The chain links TRBV27 to TRBJ2-1; no clear D gene. CDR1 is MNHEY and CDR2 is SMNVEV in the germline V gene (reference sequence). The CDR3 extends over 15 amino acids. V dropped 4 bases and J dropped 5 bases, with 15 bases sitting between them. The CDR3 nucleotides read TGTGCCAGCAGTTCGGTCGTCAACCCGGACAATGAGCAGTTCTTC. Amino acids: CASSSVVNPDNEQFF.

This chain uses TRBV9 with TRBJ1-1; 9 positions match TRBD1. Germline V gives CDR1 SGDLS, CDR2 YYNGEE. The trim removed 7 bases at V and 5 bases at J, leaving 9 bases unmatched. The CDR3 is 14 residues long. The CDR3 is CASATGTGRTEAFF. The CDR3, as DNA: TGTGCCAGCGCGACGGGGACAGGGAGAACTGAAGCTTTCTTT. Variable domain in full (rest from reference TRBV9 and TRBJ1-1): DSGVTQTPKHLITATGQRVTLRCSPRSGDLSVYWYQQSLDQGLQFLIQYYNGEERAKGNILERFSAQQFPDLHSELNLSSLELGDSALYFCASATGTGRTEAFFGQGTRLTVV.

This chain links TRBV7-9 with TRBJ2-3; tentatively, D is TRBD2 (5 bases). CDR3 length: 16 amino acids. Deletions cut 5 bases from V and 7 bases from J, with 22 bases between. Looked up from germline, CDR1 is SEHNR and CDR2 is FQNEAQ (reference sequence). CDR3 region: CASSPVGLSAIHTQYF. The CDR3 DNA reads TGTGCCAGCAGCCCTGTCGGACTCTCTGCTATCCATACGCAGTATTTT. Supplemented by reference TRBV7-9 and TRBJ2-3, the full variable domain reads DTGVSQNPRHKITKRGQNVTFRCDPISEHNRLYWYRQTLGQGPEFLTYFQNEAQLEKSRLLSDRFSAERPKGSFSTLEIQRTEQGDSAMYLCASSPVGLSAIHTQYFGPGTRLTVL.